The 17 T cell receptor beta chains reported below all come from one sample, sequenced in a study of T-cell reconstitution after alpha-beta-depleted transplantation in children. Library preparation (for TCRbeta) was performed with unique molecular identifiers. One entry per CDR3 protein, called by TCRdb with MiXCR from the PCR reads. The sample carries around 200,000 distinct CDR3 sequences, about a sixth recorded once. The specimen was PBMCs, mostly from graft donor cells, collected 360 days after TCRalphabeta/CD19-depleted stem cell transplant. Receptors were obtained from a male patient aged 2 to 9 who had a stem cell transplant for acute lymphoblastic leukemia, so the T cells may come from the graft donor.

This clonotype was seen a few times. The chain employs TRBV27 and TRBJ2-7, with TRBD2 matching over 14 bases. The J segment lost 3 bases and the V segment lost 1 base, leaving 5 bases of the junction unmatched. This CDR3 has 17 residues. Germline loops: CDR1 MNHEY, CDR2 SMNVEV (reference sequence). CDR3 region: CASSLFGLAGGLYEQYF. The CDR3 DNA follows: TGTGCCAGCAGTTTATTTGGACTAGCGGGGGGTCTCTACGAGCAGTACTTC.

In this sample, this clonotype turned up many times. The chain has TRBV3-1 and TRBJ2-2; 9 bases map to TRBD1. The CDR3 length is 17 residues. Trimming cost V 0 bases and J 3 bases; bases outside gene matches: 5. Germline loops: CDR1 LGHDT, CDR2 YNNKEL (reference sequence). The CDR3 is CASSQDYWTGDTGELFF. The CDR3 DNA follows: TGTGCCAGCAGCCAAGATTATTGGACAGGGGACACCGGGGAGCTGTTTTTT.

There are a few counts of this clonotype. The V call is TRBV18, the J call TRBJ2-7; weak D call: TRBD2 (5 bases). The CDR3 length is 15 residues. V lost 3 bases and J 4 bases, leaving 16 bases between the germline ends. Germline values: CDR1 KGHSH, CDR2 LQKENI. The CDR3 nucleotides read TGTGCCAGCTCACCGATAGGCGGGTTGGAATACGAGCAGTACTTC. It specifies CASSPIGGLEYEQYF.

The table lists this clonotype with many counts. The V and J genes are TRBV6-5 and TRBJ1-2; D might be TRBD1 (5 bases). CDR3 length: 14 residues. Trimming took 0 bases from V and 5 from J, leaving 10 bases between them. The germline V gene encodes CDR1 MNHEY and CDR2 SVGAGI. The DNA for the CDR3 is TGTGCCAGCAGTTACTCCCAGGGAGCTTATGGCTACACCTTC. Its protein is CASSYSQGAYGYTF.

The CDR3 sequence is CASSPTAAGNTGELFF. CDR3 bases: TGTGCCAGCAGCCCTACTGCGGCGGGGAACACCGGGGAGCTGTTTTTT. The V gene is TRBV5-5, the J gene TRBJ2-2, with D possibly TRBD2 on 5 matching bases. The CDR3 is 16 residues long. Germline values: CDR1 SGHKS, CDR2 YYEKEE (reference sequence). V lost 4 bases and J lost 1, with 14 bases in between.

The chain employs TRBV4-2 and TRBJ2-1; D remains unclear. This CDR3 contains 16 residues. Trimming shortened V by 1 base and J by 5 bases, and 15 bases separated the two germline ends. Germline lookup yields CDR1 LGHNA and CDR2 YNFKEQ. The CDR3: CASSQVARMDHNEQFF. CDR3 nucleotides: TGTGCCAGCAGCCAAGTTGCCAGGATGGATCACAATGAGCAGTTCTTC.

The chain employs TRBV19 and TRBJ2-3, with D unresolved. Germline lookup yields CDR1 LNHDA and CDR2 SQIVND (reference sequence). V gave up 5 bases and J gave up 1 base, with 13 bases separating them. The CDR3 has 15 amino acids. In DNA form, the CDR3 reads TGTGCCAGTAGTCTTAGGACCGACGGCACAGATACGCAGTATTTT. Translating gives CASSLRTDGTDTQYF.

V is TRBV27 and J is TRBJ2-2; D is unclear. The V end lost 3 bases, the J end lost 7 bases, and 12 bases lay between the germline ends. The germline V gene encodes CDR1 MNHEY and CDR2 SMNVEV (reference sequence). The CDR3 loop spans 14 amino acids. The CDR3 reads CASSLVGEGGELFF. DNA for the CDR3: TGTGCCAGCAGTTTGGTTGGGGAAGGCGGGGAGCTGTTTTTT.

There are many counts of this clonotype. CDR3 residues: CASSPPVGGALETQYF. In DNA form, the CDR3 reads TGTGCCAGCAGCCCCCCTGTCGGGGGGGCCTTAGAGACCCAGTACTTC. This sequence joins TRBV7-2 and TRBJ2-5; 8 bases fit TRBD2. The V segment lost 5 bases and the J segment 4 bases; nucleotides outside the gene matches: 12. CDR3 size: 16 residues. Germline V gives CDR1 SGHTA, CDR2 FQGNSA.

The V gene is TRBV4-2, the J gene TRBJ2-7, with 7 bases matching TRBD2. CDR3 length: 17 residues. The V segment lost 1 base and the J segment 6 bases; nucleotides outside the gene matches: 15. Germline CDR1 and CDR2: LGHNA and YNFKEQ. The CDR3 DNA reads as TGTGCCAGCAGCCAAGCTGCGATGGGGGGGAGGTATTCCGAGCAGTACTTC. Translating gives CASSQAAMGGRYSEQYF.

The chain employs TRBV20-1 and TRBJ1-1; D uncertain. This CDR3 spans 12 amino acids. Germline loops: CDR1 DFQATT, CDR2 SNEGSKA (reference sequence). The CDR3, as DNA: TGCAGCTACTCAAAACCCGACTCTGAAGCTTTCTTT. The encoded protein is CSYSKPDSEAFF.

The sample holds a few counts of this clonotype. The chain combines TRBV12-3 or TRBV12-4 with TRBJ1-2, with D perhaps matching TRBD1 (6 bases). V lost 1 base, J lost 11 bases, and 8 bases lay in between. The CDR3 sequence is 11 residues long. The CDR3 bases are TGTGCCAGCAGTTTAGGGGGGGCTTACACCTTC. Residues: CASSLGGAYTF.

The chain employs TRBV6-2 or TRBV6-3 and TRBJ2-1; 7 positions agree with TRBD1. The CDR3 runs 16 residues. Germline V gene lookup returns CDR1 MNHEY and CDR2 SVGEGT. V gave up 2 bases and J gave up 0 bases; unmatched junction bases: 4. In DNA, the CDR3 is TGTGCCAGCAGTTACAAGACAGGGAGCTCCTACAATGAGCAGTTCTTC. This sequence encodes CASSYKTGSSYNEQFF.

The chain carries TRBV7-9 and TRBJ2-7; no clear D gene. Trimming took 2 bases from V and 6 from J, leaving 14 bases between them. CDR1 and CDR2 from the germline V gene are SEHNR and FQNEAQ (reference sequence). The CDR3 covers 14 residues. CDR3 in DNA: TGTGCCAGCAGCTTACCCCTGCTTGATGGCGAGCAGTACTTC. Translating gives CASSLPLLDGEQYF.

The genes are TRBV9 and TRBJ2-2; TRBD2 agrees at 15 bases. The CDR3 spans 18 residues. Germline V lookup: CDR1 SGDLS, CDR2 YYNGEE. The ends lost 4 bases at V and 5 bases at J; junction bases unmatched: 9. The CDR3 region is CASSSGTSGGLLTGELFF. CDR3 coding DNA: TGTGCCAGCAGCTCGGGGACTAGCGGGGGGTTATTAACCGGGGAGCTGTTTTTT.

The rearrangement links TRBV18 to TRBJ2-7; D ambiguous. This CDR3 comprises 15 residues. CDR1 KGHSH and CDR2 LQKENI come from the germline V gene. Trimming took off 1 base at V and 2 bases at J, with 12 bases between the two ends. This chain's CDR3 is CASSPLGRSTYEQYF. CDR3 nucleotides: TGTGCCAGCTCACCACTCGGACGGAGTACCTACGAGCAGTACTTC. Variable domain in full (rest from reference TRBV18 and TRBJ2-7): NAGVMQNPRHLVRRRGQEARLRCSPMKGHSHVYWYRQLPEEGLKFMVYLQKENIIDESGMPKERFSAEFPKEGPSILRIQQVVRGDSAAYFCASSPLGRSTYEQYFGPGTRLTVT.

This clonotype was observed a few times. The gene calls are TRBV5-1 and TRBJ2-1, with D maybe TRBD1 (5 bases). CDR3 length: 13 amino acids. The germline CDR1 and CDR2 sequences are SGHRS and YFSETQ. Trimming removed 0 bases at V and 8 bases at J, with 9 bases between. The CDR3 DNA is TGCGCCAGCAGCTTGGGGCAGGGTGATGAGCAGTTCTTC. It specifies CASSLGQGDEQFF. The full variable domain, with the rest looked up from reference TRBV5-1 and TRBJ2-1, is KAGVTQTPRYLIKTRGQQVTLSCSPISGHRSVSWYQQTPGQGLQFLFEYFSETQRNKGNFPGRFSGRQFSNSRSEMNVSTLELGDSALYLCASSLGQGDEQFFGPGTRLTVL.